This T cell receptor beta chain was profiled in a study of blood T cell repertoires in COVID-19. Study-level information: Donors in the United States, Italy and Spain gave samples during acute or convalescent COVID-19.

The CDR3 has 15 amino acids. The V segment lost 2 bases and the J segment 3 bases; nucleotides outside the gene matches: 2. The germline gives CDR1 LNHNV, CDR2 YYDKDF (reference sequence). Original processing notes: Reference gene primer amplification yielded estimated nucleated cell counts. Measured with immunoSEQ multiplex PCR; TCRdb has only the in-frame clones, and not every one. V, J and clone size reflect that table, while D and trimming were determined from the DNA. Counted here are more than 150,000 clones, approximately 88% occurring once; the ten biggest clones make up 10% to 15%. Participants were aged roughly 18 to 89 years, lived in 24 US areas, and enrolled virtually.

The sequenced material came from PBMCs or T cells enriched from blood (not recorded which). The receptor was derived from an older woman who had recovered from COVID-19. The chain links TRBV15 to TRBJ1-2, with 11 positions matching TRBD1. CDR3 sequence: CATSRRTGGDYGYTF. The CDR3 region has the DNA TGTGCCACCAGCAGACGGACAGGGGGCGACTATGGCTACACCTTC.